This entry is about one T cell receptor beta chain. What it binds is not known. The same CDR3 is also encoded by other DNA sequences in this sample. From germline, CDR1 is SGDLS and CDR2 YYNGEE. V lost 1 base, J lost 4 bases, and 8 bases stayed unmatched. CDR3 length equals 16 residues. The sample comes from a study of shared clonotypes between healthy human individuals. About the study: Three plates each covered CD4 naive and memory; CD8 naive two, CD8 memory one.

CD45RO negativity and positive selection for CCR7 defined naive CD8 cells, a population that excluded terminally differentiated effector memory CD45RA+ cells. General study results and limits: Expectations were that clonotype sharing among donors would be affected by sequencing depth.

Each cell subset's genomic DNA was divided evenly among several immunoSEQ plates. TCRdb's table, derived via immunoSEQ multiplex PCR, lists solely in-frame clones and lacks some. In the table there are about 2.1 million clones, about 92% of which are singletons. This TCR came from a man aged 18-30 years in good health. Some clones in this sample may be carry-over from other donors' samples. The gene calls are TRBV9 and TRBJ2-1; 7 bases fit TRBD2. The sample consisted of naive CD8+ T cells from PBMCs. CDR3 DNA sequence: TGTGCCAGCAGCGTACTGGCGGGAGTGTCGTACAATGAGCAGTTCTTC. Protein: CASSVLAGVSYNEQFF.